This T cell receptor (beta chain) was profiled in a study of T cell clusters in autoimmune cytopenias. TRB was amplified from about 250 ng of peripheral blood genomic DNA per sample. Multiplex touch-down PCR amplified TRB using TRB-A and TRB-B pools in one tube. From its re-call of the multiplex PCR reads, TCRdb lists each CDR3 protein once, without DNA. The sample table includes some 15,000 distinct CDR3 sequences. Study observations and caveats: No cluster-lack signature appeared between secondary cytopenia and chronic lymphocytic leukemia patients, apparently due to lymphoma masking. No experiment has yet validated the function of the T cell clusters defined in silico. TRB repertoire shifts in secondary cytopenia and chronic lymphocytic leukemia mostly reflected lymphoma, not autoimmunity. Exclusive TRB clusters were about 3-fold more numerous in healthy donors than in active autoimmune hepatitis.

Looked up from germline, CDR1 is MNHEY and CDR2 is SVGAGI. CDR3 length: 13 amino acids. This clonotype is classed as medium-sized by frequency. Its antigen is currently unknown. This TCR came from a human donor with an autoimmune cytopenia or autoimmune hepatitis (not recorded which). Sequencing was done on a sample of peripheral blood. This chain connects TRBV6-5 to TRBJ2-1; lacking DNA, the TRBD1 call made by TCRdb goes unchecked. The CDR3: CASSYSKGREQFF.